This T cell receptor beta chain originates from a study of blood T cell repertoires in COVID-19. Study information: Samples of COVID-19 (acute and convalescent) were obtained from the United States, Italy and Spain. PBMCs, B-cell-depleted T cells, or T cells were the source of the cDNA or gDNA that made up the material.

Assay: immunoSEQ multiplex PCR; the TCRdb copy retains only in-frame clones and omits some. Found here are some 55,000 clones, approximately 87% of them singletons; the top ten hold 6% to 8.5%. The CDR3 runs to 13 residues. V was clipped by 3 bases and J by 10 bases, with 14 bases between them. Germline V gene sequence: CDR1 SGHDT, CDR2 YYEEEE. The clonotype comes from a man aged 55-75 years with acute or convalescent COVID-19. The source material was peripheral blood. The chain recombines TRBV5-6 with TRBJ2-1; D is possibly TRBD2 (6 bases). CDR3 region: CASSWTTAREQFF. The CDR3, as DNA: TGTGCCAGCAGCTGGACTACCGCAAGGGAGCAGTTCTTC.